These 6 T cell receptor beta chains originate from one sample sequenced in a study of regulatory T cells in long-lasting Graves disease. Noted time point: newly diagnosed GD, antithyroid drugs for less than 3 months. PBMC-extracted RNA yielded the TCR library. Libraries of TCR beta came from iRepertoire HTBI primers plus Arm-PCR of CDR3 regions. TCRdb re-derived calls from the multiplex PCR reads in MiXCR, one entry per CDR3 protein. The sample yields more than 400,000 distinct CDR3 sequences, about a sixth seen once. These sequences were also reported in another study, on T cells in Graves' hyperthyroidism and ophthalmopathy.

This specimen was peripheral blood mononuclear cells (PBMCs), taken at new diagnosis, from a patient treated with antithyroid drugs. These receptors came from a woman aged 25 to 39 with Graves disease.

This sequence joins TRBV9 and TRBJ2-6; 13 bases are a match to TRBD2. Germline V gene data show CDR1 as SGDLS and CDR2 as YYNGEE. Trimming removed 4 bases from V and 2 bases from J; junction bases left unmatched: 9. The CDR3 covers 19 residues. CDR3: CASSSPGLAGPAGANVLTF. CDR3 nucleotide sequence: TGTGCCAGCAGCAGCCCGGGACTAGCGGGGCCGGCTGGGGCCAACGTCCTGACTTTC.

On this clonotype itself: The CDR3 carries no conserved terminal phenylalanine or tryptophan, so it likely arises from a read error. The V call is TRBV5-6, the J call TRBJ2-5; 8 bases are a match to TRBD2. Germline CDR1 and CDR2: SGHDT and YYEEEE. The CDR3 length is 15 residues. Trimming cost V 4 bases and J 4 bases; bases outside gene matches: 9. CDR3 sequence: CASSLLAGGGETQYS. The DNA for the CDR3 is TGTGCCAGCAGCCTTCTAGCGGGTGGGGGAGAGACCCAGTACTCC.

DNA of the CDR3: TGTGCCAGCAGCCAAGAACCGACTAGCGCCAATGAGCAGTTCTTC. Protein: CASSQEPTSANEQFF. V is TRBV4-2 and J is TRBJ2-1, with TRBD2 matching 8 bases. The CDR3 is 15 amino acids. V was clipped by 0 bases and J by 6 bases; unmatched bases: 4. Germline V gene lookup returns CDR1 LGHNA and CDR2 YNFKEQ.

A word on this clonotype: At one of its ends the junction is not consistent with the germline gene, which may arise from a read error. V usage is TRBV6-1 and J usage is TRBJ1-1; 8 bases align to TRBD1. Germline loops: CDR1 MNHNS, CDR2 SASEGT. The CDR3 totals 13 residues. For the CDR3, the DNA is TGTGCCAGCAGCCGGACAGGGTACACTGAACCTTTCTTT. This codes for CASSRTGYTEPFF.

This clonotype was counted at least ten times. The DNA of the CDR3 is TGTGCCAGCAGCCCCGACCCGGACGGAGAGACCCAGTACTTC. Protein: CASSPDPDGETQYF. The chain is built from TRBV7-8 and TRBJ2-5; D gene unclear. Trimming stripped 5 bases from V and 4 bases from J, with 14 bases between. Germline CDR1 reads SGHVS; CDR2 reads FQNEAQ. This CDR3 is 14 amino acids long.

This clonotype has a count of ten or more. The chain uses TRBV5-6 and TRBJ2-1; 15 bases are a match to TRBD2. In germline, CDR1 is SGHDT, CDR2 YYEEEE. With 5 bases clipped from V and 7 bases from J, the junction kept 10 bases outside the gene matches. This CDR3 contains 17 residues. The CDR3 loop reads CASSASSGTSGRNEQFF. CDR3 coding DNA: TGTGCCAGCAGTGCCTCCTCCGGGACTAGCGGGAGGAATGAGCAGTTCTTC.